This TCR beta chain was documented in a study of cytomegalovirus exposure and HLA in healthy donors. General study points: An apparent linkage of common viral pathogens to several of the most significant clusters emerged in a later analysis. Earlier analysis yielded a pattern in which most TCR beta V segments were productive about 90% or about 30% of the time. Equally common other TCR beta chains were less clonally expanded than HLA-associated ones, a later analysis found.

In the PCR, 60 Vbeta and 13 Jbeta primers were used. This table comes from immunoSEQ multiplex PCR, and its TCRdb copy is limited to in-frame clones, with some not included. The sample lists approximately 100,000 clones, around 80% occurring once. Comment on this clone: Its antigen is not known.

This CDR3 is 15 amino acids long. V shed 4 bases, J shed 3 bases, and the junction held 5 bases outside the gene matches. Germline CDR1 MDHEN, CDR2 SYDVKM. This chain links TRBV28 with TRBJ2-7, with TRBD2 identical over 11 bases. The receptor's source is a female donor in good health and CMV-seropositive. Material for sequencing was PBMCs. The CDR3 nucleotides read TGTGCCAGCAGTTACAGACTAGCGGGATTCTACGAGCAGTACTTC. This sequence encodes CASSYRLAGFYEQYF.